Each of the 11 T cell receptor beta chains below was sequenced from the same sample in a study of T cell repertoires in cytomegalovirus infection. TCRdb ran MiXCR on the reads and lists one entry per CDR3 protein. In the table there are roughly 280,000 distinct CDR3 sequences, 20% to 25% of which are singletons. These receptors are not linked to any known antigen. The source was cultured PBMCs, collected from culture after CMV antigen stimulation. These receptors were taken from a human donor in good health (CMV status not recorded). Some clones in this sample may be carry-over from other donors' samples.

This clonotype was detected a few times. The V call is TRBV24-1, the J call TRBJ2-1; 11 bases line up with TRBD1. The J segment lost 6 bases and the V segment lost 4 bases, leaving 7 bases of the junction unmatched. The CDR3 is 16 amino acids. Germline assignment: CDR1 KGHDR and CDR2 SFDVKD. The CDR3 reads CATSDFTGTGGNEQFF. For the CDR3, the DNA is TGTGCCACCAGTGACTTTACCGGGACAGGGGGCAATGAGCAGTTCTTC.

This clonotype was observed a handful of times. The chain links TRBV28 to TRBJ2-3, with TRBD2 identical over 16 bases. Germline assignment: CDR1 MDHEN and CDR2 SYDVKM. This CDR3 region has 15 residues. V lost 6 bases to trimming and J lost 7 bases; unmatched junction nucleotides: 4. CDR3 residues: CASRGTSGRGHTQYF. The CDR3 coding sequence is TGTGCCAGCAGGGGGACTAGCGGGAGGGGCCATACGCAGTATTTT.

This clonotype has at least ten counts. The V and J genes are TRBV7-9 and TRBJ1-5; 9 bases line up with TRBD1. With 5 bases clipped from V and 0 bases from J, the junction kept 2 bases outside the gene matches. The germline V gene has CDR1 SEHNR and CDR2 FQNEAQ (reference sequence). The CDR3 sequence is 15 residues long. The chain's CDR3 is CASSGTGFSNQPQHF. The CDR3 region has the DNA TGTGCCAGCAGCGGGACAGGGTTTAGCAATCAGCCCCAGCATTTT.

The genes are TRBV7-6 and TRBJ1-3; D may be TRBD1 (5 bases). Looked up from germline, CDR1 is SGHVS and CDR2 is FNYEAQ. V was shortened by 3 bases and J by 3 bases, with 12 bases between the two germline ends. CDR3 length: 15 residues. CDR3 sequence reads: CASSFRDLSGNTIYF. The CDR3 nucleotides are TGTGCCAGCAGCTTCAGGGACTTGAGTGGAAACACCATATATTTT.

This clonotype appeared many times. The chain uses TRBV7-2 and TRBJ2-2; D gene ambiguous. The CDR3 length is 13 residues. Per the germline V gene, CDR1 is SGHTA and CDR2 is FQGNSA. V dropped 1 base and J dropped 7 bases, with 7 bases sitting between them. CDR3 nucleotide sequence: TGTGCCAGCAGCTTAGTCGGCAGCGGGGAGCTGTTTTTT. Amino acid sequence: CASSLVGSGELFF.

This clonotype was found a few times. V usage is TRBV20-1 and J usage is TRBJ2-7, with TRBD2 matching 7 bases. Looked up from germline, CDR1 is DFQATT and CDR2 is SNEGSKA (reference sequence). Trimming at V came to 7 bases and at J to 7 bases, leaving 4 bases not matched to a gene. The CDR3 consists of 10 residues. The CDR3 DNA is TGCAGTGGGGGGGAGGGGGAGCAGTACTTC. This translates into CSGGEGEQYF.

The chain has TRBV7-2 and TRBJ2-7, with D possibly TRBD2 on 7 matching bases. Trimming shortened V by 4 bases and J by 2 bases, and 12 bases separated the two germline ends. CDR1 is SGHTA and CDR2 is FQGNSA in the germline V gene. The CDR3 is made up of 14 amino acids. In DNA form, the CDR3 reads TGTGCCAGCAGCTCCGGGGGGCTGCCCTACGAGCAGTACTTC. Translated, it gives CASSSGGLPYEQYF.

CDR3 residues: CASSRTSGRTFTGELFF. Here the CDR3 DNA reads TGTGCCAGCAGTCGGACTAGCGGGAGGACCTTCACCGGGGAGCTGTTTTTT. The chain is built from TRBV12-3 or TRBV12-4 and TRBJ2-2; TRBD2 agrees at 14 bases. The CDR3 extends over 17 amino acids. V dropped 5 bases and J dropped 4; count of bases not matched to a gene: 6.

The chain joins TRBV5-6 to TRBJ2-3; TRBD2 aligns across 13 bases. This CDR3 has 17 amino acids. After removal of 1 base from V and 4 bases from J, the junction contained 6 bases not matched to a gene. Germline V gives CDR1 SGHDT, CDR2 YYEEEE. The CDR3 nucleotides read TGTGCCAGCAGCTTGCCTCGACTAGCGGGAGGCGCAGATACGCAGTATTTT. This gives the protein CASSLPRLAGGADTQYF.

Many counts were recorded for this clonotype. This chain links TRBV15 with TRBJ1-2, with D possibly matching TRBD1 (5 bases). The germline gives CDR1 LNHNV, CDR2 YYDKDF (reference sequence). The CDR3 is 14 amino acids. V shed 1 base and J shed 2 bases, with 8 bases lying between them. CDR3 amino acids: CATSRGQRNYGYTF. The CDR3 nucleotides read TGTGCCACCAGCAGAGGACAGCGAAACTATGGCTACACCTTC.

The chain joins TRBV15 to TRBJ2-2; 7 bases are shared with TRBD1. With V trimmed by 9 bases and J by 6 bases, 4 bases remained unmatched. The V gene's germline CDR1 is LNHNV and CDR2 YYDKDF (reference sequence). The CDR3 has 12 residues. The CDR3 bases are TGTGCCACTAATACAGGGGCCGGGGAGCTGTTTTTT. This gives the protein CATNTGAGELFF.